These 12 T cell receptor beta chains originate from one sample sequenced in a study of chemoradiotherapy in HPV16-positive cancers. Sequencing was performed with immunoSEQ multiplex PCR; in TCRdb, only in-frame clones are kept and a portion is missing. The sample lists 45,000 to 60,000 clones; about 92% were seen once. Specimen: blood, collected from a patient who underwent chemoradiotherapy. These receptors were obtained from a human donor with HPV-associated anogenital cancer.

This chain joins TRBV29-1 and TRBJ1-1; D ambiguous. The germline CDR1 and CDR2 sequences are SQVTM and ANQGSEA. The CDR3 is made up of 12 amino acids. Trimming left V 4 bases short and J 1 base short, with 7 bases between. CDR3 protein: CSVAAGNTEAFF. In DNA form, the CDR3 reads TGCAGCGTTGCAGCGGGGAACACTGAAGCTTTCTTT.

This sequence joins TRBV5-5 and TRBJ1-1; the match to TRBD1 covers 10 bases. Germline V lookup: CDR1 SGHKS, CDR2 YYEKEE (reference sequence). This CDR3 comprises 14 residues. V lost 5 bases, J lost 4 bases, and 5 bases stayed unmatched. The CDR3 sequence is CASSSGTGVTEAFF. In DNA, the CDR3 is TGTGCCAGCAGTTCCGGGACAGGGGTCACTGAAGCTTTCTTT. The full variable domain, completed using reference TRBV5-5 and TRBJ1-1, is DAGVTQSPTHLIKTRGQQVTLRCSPISGHKSVSWYQQVLGQGPQFIFQYYEKEERGRGNFPDRFSARQFPNYSSELNVNALLLGDSALYLCASSSGTGVTEAFFGQGTRLTVV.

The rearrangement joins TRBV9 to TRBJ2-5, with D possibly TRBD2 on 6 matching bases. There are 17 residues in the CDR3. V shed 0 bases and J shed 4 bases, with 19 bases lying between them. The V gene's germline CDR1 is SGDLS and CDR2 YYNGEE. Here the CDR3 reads CASSVGPSGGSVETQYF. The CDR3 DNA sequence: TGTGCCAGCAGCGTAGGTCCCAGTGGGGGGTCGGTAGAGACCCAGTACTTC.

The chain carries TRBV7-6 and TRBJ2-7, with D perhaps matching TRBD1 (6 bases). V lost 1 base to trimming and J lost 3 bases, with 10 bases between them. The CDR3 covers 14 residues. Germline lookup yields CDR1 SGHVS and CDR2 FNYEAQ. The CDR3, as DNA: TGTGCCAGCAGCTTAGGGGGACAAGGCTACGAGCAGTACTTC. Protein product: CASSLGGQGYEQYF.

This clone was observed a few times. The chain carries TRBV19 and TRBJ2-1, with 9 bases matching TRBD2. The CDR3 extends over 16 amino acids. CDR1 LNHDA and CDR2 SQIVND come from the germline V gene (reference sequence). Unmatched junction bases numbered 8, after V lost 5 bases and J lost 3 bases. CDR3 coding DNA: TGTGCCAGTAGTGTCGCTAGCGGGACCGACTACAATGAGCAGTTCTTC. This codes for CASSVASGTDYNEQFF. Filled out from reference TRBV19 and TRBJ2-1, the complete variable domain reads DGGITQSPKYLFRKEGQNVTLSCEQNLNHDAMYWYRQDPGQGLRLIYYSQIVNDFQKGDIAEGYSVSREKKESFPLTVTSAQKNPTAFYLCASSVASGTDYNEQFFGPGTRLTVL.

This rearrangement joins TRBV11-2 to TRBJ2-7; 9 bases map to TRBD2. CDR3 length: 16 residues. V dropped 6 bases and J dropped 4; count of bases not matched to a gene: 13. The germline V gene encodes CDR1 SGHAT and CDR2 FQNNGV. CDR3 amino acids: CASSLSLVAGVYEQYF. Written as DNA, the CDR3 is TGTGCCAGCAGTCTAAGTTTAGTAGCGGGAGTTTACGAGCAGTACTTC.

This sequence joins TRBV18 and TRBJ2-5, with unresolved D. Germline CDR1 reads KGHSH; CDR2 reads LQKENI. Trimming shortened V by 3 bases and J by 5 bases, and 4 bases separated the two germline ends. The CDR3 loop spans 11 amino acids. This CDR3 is CASSPDETQYF. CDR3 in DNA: TGTGCCAGCTCACCGGACGAGACCCAGTACTTC.

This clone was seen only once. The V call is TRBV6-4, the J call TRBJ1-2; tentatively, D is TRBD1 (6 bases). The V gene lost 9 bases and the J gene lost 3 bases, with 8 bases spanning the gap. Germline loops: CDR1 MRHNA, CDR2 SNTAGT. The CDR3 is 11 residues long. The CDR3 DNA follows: TGTGCCAGTAGGGGGTACTATGGCTACACCTTC. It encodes CASRGYYGYTF.

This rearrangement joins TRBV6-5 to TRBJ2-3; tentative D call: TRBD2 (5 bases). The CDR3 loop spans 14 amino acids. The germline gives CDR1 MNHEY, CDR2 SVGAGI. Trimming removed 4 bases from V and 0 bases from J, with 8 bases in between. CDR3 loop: CASSLGGSTDTQYF. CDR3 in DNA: TGTGCCAGCAGTTTAGGAGGAAGCACAGATACGCAGTATTTT.

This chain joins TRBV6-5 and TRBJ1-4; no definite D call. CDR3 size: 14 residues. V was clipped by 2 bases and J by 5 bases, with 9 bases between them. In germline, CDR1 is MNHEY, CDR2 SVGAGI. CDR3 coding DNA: TGTGCCAGCAGTTACGGGCGGAGAAATGAAAAACTGTTTTTT. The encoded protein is CASSYGRRNEKLFF.

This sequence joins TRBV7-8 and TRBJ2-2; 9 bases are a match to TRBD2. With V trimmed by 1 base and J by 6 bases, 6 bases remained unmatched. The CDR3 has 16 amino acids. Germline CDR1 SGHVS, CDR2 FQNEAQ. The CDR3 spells CASSLDGASGAGELFF. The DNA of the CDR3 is TGTGCCAGCAGCTTAGATGGGGCTAGCGGGGCCGGGGAGCTGTTTTTT.

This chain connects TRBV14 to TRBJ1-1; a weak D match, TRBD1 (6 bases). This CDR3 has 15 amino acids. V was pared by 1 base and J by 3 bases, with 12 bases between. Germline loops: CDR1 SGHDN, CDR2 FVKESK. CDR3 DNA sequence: TGTGCCAGCAGCCAAGGTACAGGGTGGCACACTGAAGCTTTCTTT. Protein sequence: CASSQGTGWHTEAFF.